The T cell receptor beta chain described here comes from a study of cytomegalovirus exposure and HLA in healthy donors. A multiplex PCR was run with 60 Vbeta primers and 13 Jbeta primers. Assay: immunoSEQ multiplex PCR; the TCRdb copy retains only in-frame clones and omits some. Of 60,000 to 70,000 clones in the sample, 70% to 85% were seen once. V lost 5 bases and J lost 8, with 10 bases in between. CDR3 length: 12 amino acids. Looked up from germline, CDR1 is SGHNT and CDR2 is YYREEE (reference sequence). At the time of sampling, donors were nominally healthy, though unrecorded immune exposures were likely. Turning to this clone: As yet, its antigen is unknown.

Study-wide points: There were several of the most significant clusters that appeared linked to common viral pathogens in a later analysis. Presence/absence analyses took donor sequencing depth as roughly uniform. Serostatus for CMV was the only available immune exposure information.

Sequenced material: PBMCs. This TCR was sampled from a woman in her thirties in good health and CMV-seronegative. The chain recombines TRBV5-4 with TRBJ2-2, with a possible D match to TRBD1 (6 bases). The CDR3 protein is CASREQGGELFF. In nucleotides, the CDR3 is TGTGCCAGCAGGGAACAGGGAGGGGAGCTGTTTTTT.